A selection of T cell receptor beta chains follows, all from one sample in a study of blood T cell repertoires in COVID-19. Clones were read by immunoSEQ multiplex PCR, and TCRdb kept only the in-frame ones, dropping some. The data contain approximately 150,000 clones, approximately 86% of them seen just once; the ten biggest clones take up roughly 4%. Specimen: peripheral blood. These receptors came from a woman aged 55-69 years with active or convalescent COVID-19. CDR3s include the opening cysteine and the closing phenylalanine or tryptophan. The D gene is left open where the match is weak. Expanded clones are given a class, and other clones once, few, many or no size at all.

v_call	j_call	d_call	clone_size	cdr3_aa	cdr3_nt
TRBV7-7	TRBJ1-2	TRBD1	-	CASSLGQGYGYTF	TGTGCTAGCAGCTTAGGACAGGGCTATGGCTACACCTTC
TRBV7-2	TRBJ1-2	-	-	CASSLASGNTGYTF	TGTGCCAGCAGCTTAGCCTCAGGGAACACCGGCTACACCTTC
TRBV30	TRBJ2-7	TRBD2	-	CAWSVHRLAISYEQYF	TGTGCCTGGAGTGTACATAGACTAGCGATTTCCTACGAGCAGTACTTC
TRBV3-1/TRBV3-2	TRBJ1-2	-	-	CASSQGGMGGYTF	TGTGCCAGCAGCCAAGGAGGGATGGGAGGCTACACCTTC
TRBV7-8	TRBJ1-1	-	-	CASSLGVAGSDTEAFF	TGTGCCAGCAGCTTAGGGGTCGCGGGGAGTGACACTGAAGCTTTCTTT
TRBV7-7	TRBJ2-1	TRBD1	-	CASSLDGWTGSYNEQFF	TGTGCTAGCAGCTTAGACGGATGGACAGGCTCCTACAATGAGCAGTTCTTC
TRBV20-1	TRBJ2-5	-	-	CSARVQETQYF	TGCAGTGCTAGAGTACAAGAGACCCAGTACTTC
TRBV5-1	TRBJ2-1	-	-	CASSLAGGGYSYNEQFF	TGCGCCAGCAGCTTGGCGGGCGGGGGCTACTCCTACAATGAGCAGTTCTTC
TRBV3-1/TRBV3-2	TRBJ1-4	-	-	CASSLASRTTNEKLFF	TGTGCCAGCAGCCTAGCGTCCAGGACAACTAATGAAAAACTGTTTTTT
TRBV4-2	TRBJ1-2	TRBD1	-	CASSQGQGTYGYTF	TGTGCCAGCAGCCAGGGACAGGGAACCTATGGCTACACCTTC
TRBV19	TRBJ1-2	-	-	CASSIPHSYGYTF	TGTGCCAGTAGTATCCCCCACAGCTATGGCTACACCTTC
TRBV15	TRBJ2-5	TRBD1	-	CATSRERGQGTQETQYF	TGTGCCACCAGCAGAGAAAGGGGACAGGGGACCCAAGAGACCCAGTACTTC
TRBV9	TRBJ2-3	TRBD2	-	CASSAGLAGGLTTDTQYF	TGTGCCAGCAGCGCGGGACTAGCGGGGGGTTTAACCACAGATACGCAGTATTTT
TRBV6-2/TRBV6-3	TRBJ1-4	-	few	CASSTGEKLFF	TGTGCCAGCAGCACAGGGGAAAAACTGTTTTTT
TRBV14	TRBJ1-6	TRBD1	-	CASSAGQGAWSPLHF	TGTGCCAGCAGCGCTGGACAGGGGGCCTGGTCACCCCTCCACTTT
TRBV2	TRBJ1-2	TRBD1	-	CARSDRGDEGYTF	TGTGCCAGGAGCGACAGGGGGGATGAGGGCTACACCTTC
TRBV6-5	TRBJ2-5	-	-	CASSYSYQETQYF	TGTGCCAGCAGTTACAGCTACCAAGAGACCCAGTACTTC
TRBV10-3	TRBJ2-2	TRBD1	-	CAISESLSDRGFAGELFF	TGTGCCATCAGTGAGTCGCTGTCGGACAGGGGGTTCGCCGGGGAGCTGTTTTTT
TRBV18	TRBJ1-5	-	-	CASSEQEYSNQPQHF	TGTGCCAGCTCCGAACAGGAGTATAGCAATCAGCCCCAGCATTTT
TRBV10-3	TRBJ2-7	-	-	CASMNTNTYEQYF	TGTGCCAGCATGAACACAAATACCTACGAGCAGTACTTC
TRBV2	TRBJ2-5	-	-	CASFRYQETQYF	TGTGCCAGCTTCCGTTACCAAGAGACCCAGTACTTC
TRBV19	TRBJ2-3	TRBD2	few	CASSTGLAGNTQYF	TGTGCCAGTAGTACTGGACTAGCGGGGAATACGCAGTATTTT
TRBV12-3/TRBV12-4	TRBJ2-7	-	-	CASSLITAYEQYF	TGTGCCAGCAGTTTAATAACAGCCTACGAGCAGTACTTC
TRBV19	TRBJ1-2	-	-	CASSRRGSNTF	TGTGCCAGTAGTAGGAGAGGAAGCAACACCTTC
TRBV5-1	TRBJ2-7	TRBD1	-	CASSWGQGKHEQYF	TGCGCCAGCAGCTGGGGACAGGGGAAACACGAGCAGTACTTC
TRBV4-3	TRBJ1-3	-	once	CASSQDSAGSGNTIYF	TGCGCCAGCAGCCAAGATTCGGCAGGCTCTGGAAACACCATATATTTT
TRBV10-3	TRBJ1-5	TRBD1	-	CAISENRGNSNQPQHF	TGTGCCATCAGTGAAAACAGGGGCAATAGCAATCAGCCCCAGCATTTT
TRBV2	TRBJ1-2	TRBD1	-	CASSGPGQDYNYGYTF	TGTGCCAGCAGTGGCCCGGGACAGGATTACAACTATGGCTACACCTTC
TRBV5-1	TRBJ2-1	TRBD2	-	CASSLSGLVNNEQFF	TGCGCCAGCAGCTTGTCGGGACTAGTCAACAATGAGCAGTTCTTC
TRBV7-9	TRBJ2-5	-	-	CASSQTRGQETQYF	TGTGCCAGCAGCCAGACTAGGGGCCAAGAGACCCAGTACTTC
TRBV5-1	TRBJ1-4	TRBD1	once	CASSRAGGQGGEKLFF	TGCGCCAGCAGTCGTGCAGGGGGACAAGGGGGAGAAAAACTGTTTTTT
TRBV6-1	TRBJ2-1	TRBD2	-	CASSENPAGNNEQFF	TGTGCCAGCAGTGAGAATCCAGCGGGGAACAATGAGCAGTTCTTC
TRBV30	TRBJ1-4	-	once	CAWSIDGGSGEKLFF	TGTGCCTGGAGTATAGATGGGGGGTCCGGTGAAAAACTGTTTTTT
TRBV13	TRBJ1-5	-	-	CASSLKGAGNQPQHF	TGTGCCAGCAGCTTAAAGGGAGCGGGCAATCAGCCCCAGCATTTT
TRBV14	TRBJ1-2	TRBD1	-	CASSPRQGRYGYTF	TGTGCCAGCAGCCCTAGACAGGGGCGTTATGGCTACACCTTC
TRBV6-2/TRBV6-3	TRBJ1-1	-	few	CASSYSQGFVEAFF	TGTGCCAGCAGTTACTCTCAGGGTTTCGTAGAAGCTTTCTTT
TRBV7-9	TRBJ1-6	-	-	CASSQDTAYNSPLHF	TGTGCCAGCAGCCAGGACACCGCCTATAATTCACCCCTCCACTTT